These 29 T cell receptor beta chains came from one sample sequenced in a study of blood T cell repertoires in COVID-19. Using immunoSEQ multiplex PCR, the repertoire was profiled, and TCRdb retains in-frame clones only, with some absent. Of about 52,000 clones listed, under 90% are singletons. The sample taken for sequencing was peripheral blood. These receptors all come from an older man with active or convalescent COVID-19.

About this clone itself: The sample carries other DNA sequences with the same CDR3. The V gene is TRBV5-8, the J gene TRBJ1-5; D remains ambiguous. This CDR3 region has 12 residues. The germline V and J ends were trimmed by 1 base and 5 bases, with 4 bases remaining between them. Germline V lookup: CDR1 SGHTS, CDR2 YDEGEE. The CDR3 is CASSLRDQPQHF. The DNA of the CDR3 is TGTGCCAGCAGCTTGAGAGATCAGCCCCAGCATTTT.

This CDR3 is CASSLQGASYNEQFF. The CDR3 nucleotides are TGCGCCAGCAGCTTACAGGGTGCTTCCTACAATGAGCAGTTCTTC. The chain combines TRBV5-1 with TRBJ2-1, with D possibly TRBD1 on 6 matching bases. CDR1 is SGHRS, CDR2 YFSETQ, per germline. V was shortened by 2 bases and J by 1 base, with 10 bases between the two germline ends. The CDR3 covers 15 residues.

J is TRBJ2-2 and V is TRBV6-4; D unresolved. V lost 6 bases and J 3 bases, leaving 8 bases between the germline ends. CDR3 length: 13 residues. CDR1 and CDR2 from the germline V gene are MRHNA and SNTAGT. DNA for the CDR3: TGTGCCAGCAGGCACGGTTACACCGGGGAGCTGTTTTTT. It is translated as CASRHGYTGELFF.

The rearrangement links TRBV5-5 to TRBJ2-7; D gene unclear. V lost 0 bases and J 2 bases, leaving 3 bases between the germline ends. This CDR3 has 12 amino acids. CDR1 is SGHKS, CDR2 YYEKEE, per germline (reference sequence). The CDR3, as DNA: TGTGCCAGCAGCTTGGAGCCCTACGAGCAGTACTTC. Its translation is CASSLEPYEQYF.

J is TRBJ2-7 and V is TRBV19; TRBD1 aligns across 8 bases. Losses at the gene ends were 5 bases for V and 7 bases for J; bases not matched to a gene: 7. The germline V gene encodes CDR1 LNHDA and CDR2 SQIVND (reference sequence). This CDR3 is built from 13 residues. The CDR3 nucleotides read TGTGCCAGTAGTGGCGGACAGGGAGGAGAGCAGTACTTC. It specifies CASSGGQGGEQYF.

This sequence joins TRBV7-9 and TRBJ1-3; TRBD1 matches 7 bases. V lost 5 bases and J lost 4; bases outside the gene matches: 2. This CDR3 has 13 amino acids. Per the germline V gene, CDR1 is SEHNR and CDR2 is FQNEAQ (reference sequence). CDR3 amino acids: CASSQGQGNTIYF. CDR3 DNA sequence: TGTGCCAGCAGCCAGGGACAGGGAAACACCATATATTTT. Full variable domain (outside the CDR3, taken from reference TRBV7-9 and TRBJ1-3): DTGVSQNPRHKITKRGQNVTFRCDPISEHNRLYWYRQTLGQGPEFLTYFQNEAQLEKSRLLSDRFSAERPKGSFSTLEIQRTEQGDSAMYLCASSQGQGNTIYFGEGSWLTVV.

The gene calls are TRBV6-2 or TRBV6-3 and TRBJ1-5; TRBD1 matches at 7 bases. J lost 6 bases, V lost 6 bases, and 20 bases had no gene match. The germline V gene encodes CDR1 MNHEY and CDR2 SVGEGT. The CDR3 runs 18 residues. CDR3 bases: TGTGCCAGCAGCCCCCTAGAGAGGGGGCTCACATCATTTCAGCCCCAGCATTTT. It specifies CASSPLERGLTSFQPQHF.

The gene calls are TRBV24-1 and TRBJ2-1, with 7 nucleotides matching TRBD1. Unmatched junction bases numbered 4, after V lost 0 bases and J lost 0 bases. The germline V gene has CDR1 KGHDR and CDR2 SFDVKD. The CDR3 is 17 residues long. CDR3 protein: CATSDLGGQSSYNEQFF. The CDR3, as DNA: TGTGCCACCAGTGATTTGGGGGGACAGAGCTCCTACAATGAGCAGTTCTTC.

This chain links TRBV9 with TRBJ2-5; 7 bases map to TRBD2. J gave up 1 base and V 0 bases, and 6 bases lay outside the gene matches. Germline loops: CDR1 SGDLS, CDR2 YYNGEE. This CDR3 has 16 amino acids. CDR3 in amino acids: CASSVEGRGFQETQYF. As DNA, the CDR3 is TGTGCCAGCAGCGTAGAAGGGCGGGGGTTCCAAGAGACCCAGTACTTC.

The CDR3 spells CASSFSGGAGNEQFF. DNA of the CDR3: TGTGCCAGCAGCTTTAGCGGGGGGGCTGGCAATGAGCAGTTCTTC. The rearrangement uses TRBV7-3 and TRBJ2-1; 11 bases fit TRBD2. The CDR3 extends over 15 amino acids. V lost 3 bases and J lost 6; bases outside the gene matches: 4. Germline V gene sequence: CDR1 SGHTA, CDR2 FQGTGA.

The V call is TRBV28, the J call TRBJ1-5, with no clear D. Germline CDR1 is MDHEN and CDR2 is SYDVKM. This CDR3 is 14 amino acids long. The V and J ends lost 6 bases and 3 bases respectively, with 12 bases between them. The CDR3 region has the DNA TGTGCCAGCAGGACACTTCTTATCAATCAGCCCCAGCATTTT. Translation: CASRTLLINQPQHF.

This chain joins TRBV7-2 and TRBJ2-7; TRBD1 matches at 7 bases. Germline V gene lookup returns CDR1 SGHTA and CDR2 FQGNSA. Trimming removed 7 bases from V and 3 bases from J; junction bases left unmatched: 6. The CDR3 sequence is 13 residues long. The CDR3 loop is CASNLDRLYEQYF. The CDR3 DNA sequence: TGTGCCAGCAACTTGGACAGGCTCTACGAGCAGTACTTC.

The chain combines TRBV19 with TRBJ1-4, with 8 positions matching TRBD1. The CDR3 loop spans 13 amino acids. The V gene's germline CDR1 is LNHDA and CDR2 SQIVND (reference sequence). With V trimmed by 10 bases and J by 8 bases, 9 bases remained unmatched. The CDR3 DNA is TGTGCCAATCCGACAGGGGAGCGAGAAAAACTGTTTTTT. It translates to CANPTGEREKLFF.

This chain connects TRBV7-2 to TRBJ1-5, with D tentatively TRBD1 (5 bases). The CDR3 runs to 15 residues. Trimming shortened V by 2 bases and J by 1 base, and 9 bases separated the two germline ends. From germline, CDR1 is SGHTA and CDR2 FQGNSA. The CDR3 DNA reads as TGTGCCAGCAGCTTAACGGGACTAAGCAATCAGCCCCAGCATTTT. Protein: CASSLTGLSNQPQHF.

The V call is TRBV19, the J call TRBJ1-2, with 7 nucleotides matching TRBD1. Germline CDR1 and CDR2: LNHDA and SQIVND (reference sequence). J gave up 4 bases and V 8 bases, and 10 bases lay outside the gene matches. The CDR3 loop spans 14 amino acids. CDR3 DNA sequence: TGTGCCAGTCGGTTTAAACAGGGGAGCTATGGCTACACCTTC. This gives the protein CASRFKQGSYGYTF. The variable domain in full, with the rest retrieved from reference TRBV19 and TRBJ1-2, is DGGITQSPKYLFRKEGQNVTLSCEQNLNHDAMYWYRQDPGQGLRLIYYSQIVNDFQKGDIAEGYSVSREKKESFPLTVTSAQKNPTAFYLCASRFKQGSYGYTFGSGTRLTVV.

The CDR3 DNA reads TGTGCCAGCAGAAAGGCTCCAGCGGGGGGTTACAATGAGCAGTTCTTC. Translation: CASRKAPAGGYNEQFF. The chain combines TRBV11-2 with TRBJ2-1; 9 bases are shared with TRBD2. The CDR3 consists of 16 residues. V lost 6 bases and J lost 4; bases outside the gene matches: 10. CDR1 and CDR2 from the germline V gene are SGHAT and FQNNGV.

The chain recombines TRBV4-2 with TRBJ2-2, with TRBD1 matching over 7 bases. With 1 base clipped from V and 8 bases from J, the junction kept 10 bases outside the gene matches. The germline gives CDR1 LGHNA, CDR2 YNFKEQ. This CDR3 contains 16 residues. In nucleotides, the CDR3 is TGTGCCAGCAGCCAAGTCGAACAGGGGCTAAGAGGGGAGCTGTTTTTT. Translated: CASSQVEQGLRGELFF.

On this clone: Other DNA sequences in the sample encode the same CDR3. This chain joins TRBV5-1 and TRBJ2-2; D gene ambiguous. This CDR3 spans 14 amino acids. Germline V gives CDR1 SGHRS, CDR2 YFSETQ. Trimming stripped 0 bases from V and 2 bases from J, with 5 bases between. The CDR3 protein is CASSLGLNTGELFF. CDR3 DNA: TGCGCCAGCAGCTTGGGACTTAACACCGGGGAGCTGTTTTTT. Together with reference TRBV5-1 and TRBJ2-2, the CDR3 gives the full variable domain: KAGVTQTPRYLIKTRGQQVTLSCSPISGHRSVSWYQQTPGQGLQFLFEYFSETQRNKGNFPGRFSGRQFSNSRSEMNVSTLELGDSALYLCASSLGLNTGELFFGEGSRLTVL.

The chain has TRBV6-5 and TRBJ1-2; 8 nucleotides match TRBD1. V trimming: 0 bases; J trimming: 6 bases; junction bases outside the gene matches: 9. The CDR3 is 16 amino acids. The V gene's germline CDR1 is MNHEY and CDR2 SVGAGI. CDR3 loop: CASSYSIRTGSNGYTF. Written as DNA, the CDR3 is TGTGCCAGCAGTTACTCTATTAGGACAGGGTCGAATGGCTACACCTTC.

CDR3 amino acids: CATSRDQKDSRGYTF. The CDR3 bases are TGTGCCACCAGCAGAGACCAGAAGGACAGCCGAGGCTACACCTTC. This sequence joins TRBV15 and TRBJ1-2; a weak D match, TRBD1 (6 bases). The V end was cut by 0 bases, the J end by 8 bases, with 16 bases between. The CDR3 totals 15 residues. The germline gives CDR1 LNHNV, CDR2 YYDKDF (reference sequence). The full variable domain, rest sourced from reference TRBV15 and TRBJ1-2, is DAMVIQNPRYQVTQFGKPVTLSCSQTLNHNVMYWYQQKSSQAPKLLFHYYDKDFNNEADTPDNFQSRRPNTSFCFLDIRSPGLGDTAMYLCATSRDQKDSRGYTFGSGTRLTVV.

The gene calls are TRBV27 and TRBJ1-2, with a weak D call TRBD1 (5 bases). Germline CDR1 reads MNHEY; CDR2 reads SMNVEV (reference sequence). This CDR3 comprises 13 residues. V lost 9 bases and J 4 bases, leaving 15 bases between the germline ends. The CDR3 DNA reads as TGTGCCAGTGTGGGGCAGGAGGGCTATGGCTACACCTTC. It codes for CASVGQEGYGYTF.

The rearrangement links TRBV29-1 to TRBJ1-2; TRBD1 might be the D (6 bases). The V end lost 3 bases, the J end lost 4 bases, and 18 bases lay between the germline ends. Per the germline V gene, CDR1 is SQVTM and CDR2 is ANQGSEA. The length of the CDR3 is 15 residues. The CDR3 reads CSVDFRQGISYGYTF. CDR3 DNA: TGCAGCGTTGATTTTCGGCAGGGGATTTCCTATGGCTACACCTTC.

This chain uses TRBV25-1 with TRBJ2-7; D is perhaps TRBD2 (6 bases). V was cut by 11 bases and J by 4 bases, with 18 bases left in between. Per germline, CDR1 MGHDK and CDR2 SYGVNS. The CDR3 contains 13 residues. CDR3 region: CASAGPLSYEQYF. The CDR3 DNA reads TGTGCCTCTGCGGGGCCCCTTTCGTACGAGCAGTACTTC.

In this sample, this clone turned up once. V usage is TRBV7-2 and J usage is TRBJ2-3, with 11 bases fitting TRBD2. V shed 5 bases and J 4 bases; nucleotides not matched to a gene: 17. The CDR3 has 19 amino acids. Germline V gives CDR1 SGHTA, CDR2 FQGNSA. CDR3 sequence: CASSPKLAGAALSPDTQYF. CDR3 bases: TGTGCCAGCAGCCCCAAACTAGCGGGGGCCGCTCTAAGCCCAGATACGCAGTATTTT.

V usage is TRBV6-6 and J usage is TRBJ1-2; 7 bases are a match to TRBD1. V lost 5 bases and J lost 2; bases outside the gene matches: 5. The CDR3 totals 14 residues. Germline-derived CDR1 and CDR2 are MNHNY and SVGAGI (reference sequence). As DNA, the CDR3 is TGTGCCAGCAGTGGGGTACAGGGGAACTATGGCTACACCTTC. Encoded protein: CASSGVQGNYGYTF.

V and J are TRBV19 and TRBJ2-1; 9 nucleotides align to TRBD1. Trimming took 3 bases from V and 8 from J; bases not matched to a gene: 17. The CDR3 has 18 amino acids. The germline gives CDR1 LNHDA, CDR2 SQIVND (reference sequence). The chain's CDR3 is CASSIIKGSEQGAYEQFF. The CDR3 DNA reads TGTGCCAGTAGTATTATTAAGGGTTCGGAACAGGGGGCATATGAGCAGTTCTTC.

The chain employs TRBV7-9 and TRBJ2-5; 8 bases are a match to TRBD1. Per germline, CDR1 SEHNR and CDR2 FQNEAQ (reference sequence). Trimming took 5 bases from V and 3 from J; bases not matched to a gene: 5. This CDR3 contains 14 residues. CDR3 residues: CASSPGQVEETQYF. The CDR3 nucleotides read TGTGCCAGCAGCCCGGGACAGGTAGAAGAGACCCAGTACTTC.

The chain combines TRBV6-6 with TRBJ2-7, with TRBD1 identical over 8 bases. After removal of 5 bases from V and 6 bases from J, the junction contained 9 bases not matched to a gene. CDR1 is MNHNY, CDR2 SVGAGI, per germline (reference sequence). This CDR3 region has 14 residues. The CDR3 region has the DNA TGTGCCAGCAGTCAGGGGGCAGGGGGCGCCGAGCAGTACTTC. The encoded protein is CASSQGAGGAEQYF.

The rearrangement uses TRBV12-3 or TRBV12-4 and TRBJ2-5; D might be TRBD2 (6 bases). Trimming shortened V by 3 bases and J by 4 bases, and 9 bases separated the two germline ends. The CDR3 totals 13 residues. CDR3 sequence: CASSFGGGETQYF. In nucleotides, the CDR3 is TGTGCCAGCAGTTTTGGGGGAGGAGAGACCCAGTACTTC.